The next 21 T cell receptor beta chains were all read from a single sample in a study of T cell changes during pregnancy in multiple sclerosis. Assay: immunoSEQ multiplex PCR; the TCRdb copy retains only in-frame clones and omits some. Among about 70,000 clones listed, almost 95% were seen once. The specimen comprised peripheral blood, sampled before pregnancy. These receptors were obtained from a female donor with multiple sclerosis, enrolled in a pregnancy study.

This chain joins TRBV7-9 and TRBJ2-5; the D is unclear. Per the germline V gene, CDR1 is SEHNR and CDR2 is FQNEAQ (reference sequence). The CDR3 length is 15 residues. Between the trimmed V and J ends, which lost 1 base and 4 bases, there was a span of 13 bases. The CDR3 nucleotides are TGTGCCAGCAGCTTAGACTTTCCTTACCGAGAGACCCAGTACTTC. Protein product: CASSLDFPYRETQYF.

The CDR3 DNA follows: TGTGCCATCAGTCAATCCCGGGACAACCAAGAGACCCAGTACTTC. Protein sequence: CAISQSRDNQETQYF. This chain joins TRBV10-3 and TRBJ2-5, with D possibly matching TRBD1 (6 bases). V was shortened by 5 bases and J by 0 bases, with 13 bases between the two germline ends. Germline V gene sequence: CDR1 ENHRY, CDR2 SYGVKD. The CDR3 extends over 15 amino acids.

The chain carries TRBV2 and TRBJ2-7; 11 nucleotides align to TRBD2. With V trimmed by 5 bases and J by 3 bases, 6 bases remained unmatched. In germline, CDR1 is SNHLY, CDR2 FYNNEI. The CDR3 length is 15 residues. Here the CDR3 DNA reads TGTGCCAGCAGTACTAGCGGGAGACTTGTCTACGAGCAGTACTTC. Its protein product is CASSTSGRLVYEQYF.

The chain has TRBV21-1 and TRBJ1-2. TRBV21-1 represents a pseudogene. CDR3 length: 15 residues. In DNA form, the CDR3 reads TGTGCCAGCAGCAGTCGGGCGGGCCTCTTCTATGGCTACACCTTC. Amino acids: CASSSRAGLFYGYTF.

In nucleotides, the CDR3 is TGTGCCAGCAGCCAACCCCAAGGGGACACCGGGGAGCTGTTTTTT. This encodes CASSQPQGDTGELFF. The J gene is TRBJ2-2, the V gene TRBV4-2; D is perhaps TRBD1 (5 bases). This CDR3 region has 15 residues. V was trimmed by 2 bases and J by 3 bases, leaving 10 bases between them. The germline V gene has CDR1 LGHNA and CDR2 YNFKEQ.

V usage is TRBV27 and J usage is TRBJ1-6; tentative D call: TRBD1 (6 bases). From germline, CDR1 is MNHEY and CDR2 SMNVEV (reference sequence). The V end was cut by 5 bases, the J end by 2 bases, with 13 bases between. This CDR3 contains 16 residues. The CDR3 DNA reads as TGTGCCAGCAGTACTACAGGGATCCCCTATAATTCACCCCTCCACTTT. Amino acids: CASSTTGIPYNSPLHF.

The chain couples TRBV27 to TRBJ2-7; TRBD2 aligns across 9 bases. CDR1 is MNHEY, CDR2 SMNVEV, per germline (reference sequence). The trim removed 3 bases at V and 6 bases at J, leaving 6 bases unmatched. The length of the CDR3 is 14 residues. The CDR3 nucleotides are TGTGCCAGCAGTTTGGCGGGAGGGCCATTCGAGCAGTACTTC. This translates into CASSLAGGPFEQYF.

CDR3 in DNA: TGTGCCAGCAGCGTAGGGACGGGGGGCTCCTACAATGAGCAGTTCTTC. Protein product: CASSVGTGGSYNEQFF. The rearrangement uses TRBV9 and TRBJ2-1; TRBD2 aligns across 7 bases. There are 16 residues in the CDR3. Trimming cost V 0 bases and J 0 bases; bases outside gene matches: 3. Germline CDR1 is SGDLS and CDR2 is YYNGEE.

In its sample, this clone was seen once. The chain carries TRBV9 and TRBJ2-7, with unresolved D. CDR3 length: 13 residues. The germline V and J ends were trimmed by 3 bases and 2 bases, with 9 bases remaining between them. Germline-derived CDR1 and CDR2 are SGDLS and YYNGEE. CDR3 DNA: TGTGCCAGCAGCGGAGACTCTGCCTACGAGCAGTACTTC. Translated, it gives CASSGDSAYEQYF. Complete variable domain (other parts from reference TRBV9 and TRBJ2-7): DSGVTQTPKHLITATGQRVTLRCSPRSGDLSVYWYQQSLDQGLQFLIQYYNGEERAKGNILERFSAQQFPDLHSELNLSSLELGDSALYFCASSGDSAYEQYFGPGTRLTVT.

This chain connects TRBV5-1 to TRBJ1-2; D is uncertain. The V and J ends lost 3 bases and 1 base respectively, with 16 bases between them. Germline values: CDR1 SGHRS, CDR2 YFSETQ. There are 16 residues in the CDR3. The chain's CDR3 is CASSSRSTTRNYGYTF. CDR3 nucleotides: TGCGCCAGCAGCTCAAGGTCGACGACACGTAACTATGGCTACACCTTC.

This chain links TRBV5-4 with TRBJ2-7; weak D call: TRBD2 (5 bases). V was shortened by 3 bases and J by 5 bases, with 15 bases between the two germline ends. The CDR3 is made up of 14 amino acids. CDR1 is SGHNT, CDR2 YYREEE, per germline (reference sequence). In DNA, the CDR3 is TGTGCCAGCAGCTCAACTAGAGTCGGCCACGAGCAGTACTTC. The encoded protein is CASSSTRVGHEQYF. Full variable domain (remainder filled in from reference TRBV5-4 and TRBJ2-7): ETGVTQSPTHLIKTRGQQVTLRCSSQSGHNTVSWYQQALGQGPQFIFQYYREEENGRGNFPPRFSGLQFPNYSSELNVNALELDDSALYLCASSSTRVGHEQYFGPGTRLTVT.

V is TRBV7-9 and J is TRBJ1-2; no reliable D call. This CDR3 comprises 12 residues. Germline V gene data show CDR1 as SEHNR and CDR2 as FQNEAQ (reference sequence). V was cut by 8 bases and J by 14 bases, with 21 bases left in between. The CDR3 is CASWGNQLVLTF. The CDR3 coding sequence is TGTGCCAGCTGGGGAAATCAACTAGTTCTAACCTTC.

The chain couples TRBV5-5 to TRBJ2-7, with 7 bases aligning to TRBD2. This CDR3 has 15 residues. The V segment lost 0 bases and the J segment 2 bases; nucleotides outside the gene matches: 5. Germline-derived CDR1 and CDR2 are SGHKS and YYEKEE (reference sequence). CDR3 bases: TGTGCCAGCAGCTTGGGACTAGCTTCGACCTACGAGCAGTACTTC. It yields the protein CASSLGLASTYEQYF.

The chain has TRBV5-6 and TRBJ2-3; 12 nucleotides agree with TRBD2. V lost 0 bases and J lost 4; bases outside the gene matches: 3. The CDR3 length is 16 residues. The V gene's germline CDR1 is SGHDT and CDR2 YYEEEE. The CDR3 bases are TGTGCCAGCAGCTTGGGACTAGCGGGAGCTCCAGATACGCAGTATTTT. It yields the protein CASSLGLAGAPDTQYF.

The V call is TRBV6-6, the J call TRBJ1-1, with D possibly TRBD1 on 6 matching bases. Germline lookup yields CDR1 MNHNY and CDR2 SVGAGI (reference sequence). The V end lost 8 bases, the J end lost 2 bases, and 9 bases lay between the germline ends. The CDR3 covers 12 residues. The CDR3 loop reads CASGQTNTEAFF. DNA for the CDR3: TGTGCCAGCGGACAGACTAACACTGAAGCTTTCTTT.

This clone was found a few times. The J gene is TRBJ2-5, the V gene TRBV5-1, with D possibly being TRBD2 (5 bases). The CDR3 runs to 15 residues. In germline, CDR1 is SGHRS, CDR2 YFSETQ. The germline V and J ends were trimmed by 2 bases and 5 bases, with 16 bases remaining between them. The CDR3 nucleotides are TGCGCCAGCAGCTTAGGGTTGCGCCAGCGGGAGACCCAGTACTTC. Translating gives CASSLGLRQRETQYF.

The rearrangement uses TRBV4-2 and TRBJ2-6; possible D gene TRBD2, 5 bases. CDR3 length: 16 residues. Germline-derived CDR1 and CDR2 are LGHNA and YNFKEQ. V lost 3 bases, J lost 0 bases, and 9 bases lay in between. CDR3 sequence: CASSQYRDSGANVLTF. The CDR3 DNA is TGTGCCAGCAGCCAGTACCGGGACTCTGGGGCCAACGTCCTGACTTTC.

The sample holds one count of this clone. The chain uses TRBV6-6 and TRBJ2-5, with D possibly matching TRBD2 (5 bases). This CDR3 is built from 13 residues. The V gene's germline CDR1 is MNHNY and CDR2 SVGAGI (reference sequence). Trimming shortened V by 6 bases and J by 1 base, and 9 bases separated the two germline ends. The DNA of the CDR3 is TGTGCCAGCAGGAGCGGAGGCCAAGAGACCCAGTACTTC. Its translation: CASRSGGQETQYF.

The V gene is TRBV14, the J gene TRBJ1-4, with a tentative D call TRBD1 (5 bases). Germline CDR1 is SGHDN and CDR2 is FVKESK. The CDR3 loop spans 16 amino acids. V lost 1 base to trimming and J lost 6 bases, with 15 bases between them. As DNA, the CDR3 is TGTGCCAGCAGCCAAGTGTCAATTAAAGGGGATGAAAAACTGTTTTTT. It specifies CASSQVSIKGDEKLFF.

The genes are TRBV30 and TRBJ2-5; 11 bases agree with TRBD2. Germline V gene data show CDR1 as GTSNPN and CDR2 as SVGIG (reference sequence). V trimming: 2 bases; J trimming: 1 base; junction bases outside the gene matches: 9. This CDR3 is 17 amino acids long. The CDR3 protein is CAWSPLLLAGGQETQYF. The CDR3 coding sequence is TGTGCCTGGAGTCCCTTACTTCTAGCGGGAGGCCAAGAGACCCAGTACTTC.

This clone showed up just once. The V gene is TRBV11-3, the J gene TRBJ2-1; unclear D gene. With 0 bases removed from V and 7 bases from J, the gap between germline ends came to 10 bases. The CDR3 length is 14 residues. CDR1 is SGHNT and CDR2 is YENEEA in the germline V gene. CDR3 nucleotides: TGTGCCAGCAGCTTAGATGAGAGTTGGAATGAGCAGTTCTTC. Translation gives CASSLDESWNEQFF.